What follows describes a single TCR beta chain. What it recognizes is unknown. These data come from a study of T cells in localized non-small cell lung cancer. Method: immunoSEQ multiplex PCR; TCRdb's copy keeps in-frame clones and lacks some. There are nearly 25,000 clones in the sample; about 93% occur only once, and more than 2.5% lies in the top ten. Study findings and constraints: Among the top 100 tumor clones, a median 57 appeared in adjacent lung. Heterogeneity within the tumor remains possible, as just one region underwent sequencing.

The CDR3 has 15 amino acids. Germline V lookup: CDR1 SGHDT, CDR2 YYEEEE. The junction had 8 bases not matched to a gene; V was cut back by 3 bases and J by 4 bases. The chain has TRBV5-6 and TRBJ1-2; 8 nucleotides match TRBD1. This TCR came from a woman aged 35 to 70 with stage I lung adenocarcinoma. The sequencing here drew on peripheral blood, taken before any cancer treatment. CDR3 sequence: CASSSVDRAPYGYTF. The CDR3 DNA reads TGTGCCAGCAGCTCAGTGGACAGGGCTCCCTATGGCTACACCTTC.